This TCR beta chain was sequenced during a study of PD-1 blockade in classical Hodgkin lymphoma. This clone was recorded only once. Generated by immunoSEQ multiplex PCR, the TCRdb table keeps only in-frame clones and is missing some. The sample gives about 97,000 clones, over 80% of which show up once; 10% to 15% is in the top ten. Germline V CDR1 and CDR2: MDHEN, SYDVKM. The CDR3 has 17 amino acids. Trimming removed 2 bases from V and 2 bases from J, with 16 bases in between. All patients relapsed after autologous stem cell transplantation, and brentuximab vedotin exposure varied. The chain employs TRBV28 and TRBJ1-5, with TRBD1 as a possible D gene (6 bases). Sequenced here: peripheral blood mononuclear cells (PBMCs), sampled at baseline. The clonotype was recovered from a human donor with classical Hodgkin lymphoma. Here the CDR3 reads CASSLGGQGFGNQPQHF. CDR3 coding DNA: TGTGCCAGCAGTTTAGGGGGCCAGGGTTTTGGCAATCAGCCCCAGCATTTT.